This T cell receptor beta chain comes out of a study of T cell repertoires in cytomegalovirus infection. Study in general: Public TCR beta signatures indicated both CMV infection and matching HLA type.

This clonotype has more than one count but fewer than ten. Its antigen is currently unknown. The germline V and J ends were trimmed by 3 bases and 2 bases, with 12 bases remaining between them. Germline V gives CDR1 DFQATT, CDR2 SNEGSKA (reference sequence). This CDR3 spans 14 amino acids. Each CDR3 protein is one row after TCRdb ran MiXCR on the reads. The sample includes about 740,000 distinct CDR3 sequences, less than 40% of them seen just once. General observations from the study: CMV carriers having the relevant HLA were flagged by cumulative public TCR beta family frequency.

The clonotype comes from a human donor in good health (CMV status not recorded). Some clones in this sample may be carry-over from other donors' samples. Sequencing input: PBMCs. The rearrangement links TRBV20-1 to TRBJ2-3; the D gene is possibly TRBD1 (5 bases). CDR3 bases: TGCAGTGCTAGGGGGCTCCTGAACACAGATACGCAGTATTTT. This sequence encodes CSARGLLNTDTQYF.